This TCR beta chain was retrieved from a study of siplizumab effects on memory and regulatory T cells. Findings and caveats of the study: An assignable phenotype, naive or memory, was missing from roughly 76-95% of proliferating CD4+ or CD8+ clones. Controls showed an average of around 27% Treg-derived mappable alloreactive CD4+ clones, while siplizumab showed around 70%. Naive T cells seemed more diverse than memory cells; they also seemed major alloresponse contributors.

V gave up 6 bases and J gave up 1 base; unmatched junction bases: 7. The germline CDR1 and CDR2 sequences are MNHEY and SVGAGI. The CDR3 contains 15 residues. Concerning this clone: Its antigen is undetermined.

Every sample had approximately 10^5 of its TCR templates assayed. The table came from immunoSEQ multiplex PCR; TCRdb's copy has only in-frame clones and leaves some out. The sample records tens of thousands of clones, 94% being singletons. This receptor was obtained from a human donor in good health. The chain recombines TRBV6-5 with TRBJ2-5; 8 positions agree with TRBD2. Source material: non-Treg CD4+ T cells sorted from blood. CDR3 loop: CASSGSGVSQETQYF. In DNA, the CDR3 is TGTGCCAGCAGCGGTAGCGGGGTCTCCCAAGAGACCCAGTACTTC.